The TCR beta chain under discussion was sequenced for a study of breast tumors, draining lymph nodes, adjacent tissues. This clonotype has at least ten counts. The target antigen is unknown. Axillary draining lymph nodes of breast cancer patients supplied the node samples. Notes on the study in general: That most tumor T cells come from lymph nodes remained unproven.

TCRdb ran MiXCR on the multiplex PCR reads and lists one entry per CDR3 protein. The top ten clones hold around 8.1% of a sample with tens of thousands of distinct CDR3 sequences, approximately 30% of them seen once. The trim removed 3 bases at V and 4 bases at J, leaving 11 bases unmatched. The V gene's germline CDR1 is SGHTS and CDR2 YDEGEE. The CDR3 runs 16 residues. The sequence derives from a female donor with breast cancer. Some clones in this sample may be carry-over from other donors' samples. The sequencing sample was made of axillary lymph node tissue. This chain links TRBV5-8 with TRBJ2-7, with 9 bases lining up with TRBD2. CDR3 DNA: TGTGCCAGCAGCTCTGGTCCGCTAGCGGGAAGATACGAGCAGTACTTC. Amino acid sequence: CASSSGPLAGRYEQYF.